These T cell receptor beta chains were read from a single sample in a study of T-cell reconstitution after alpha-beta-depleted transplantation in children. TCRdb re-analysed the PCR reads in MiXCR, keeping a single row per CDR3 protein. The repertoire consists of about 610,000 distinct CDR3 sequences, with roughly a tenth occurring once and the leading ten covering less than 4.5%. The starting material was PBMCs from the stem cell graft donor, obtained from the stem cell graft. The source is a human donor who donated a stem cell graft to a child with acute myeloid leukemia. Each CDR3 is given with its conserved first and last residue. The D gene is left open where the match is weak. A clone size is listed for some rows: how often the clone was seen (once, few, many), or a class if it is expanded.

V	J	D	size	CDR3	DNA
TRBV4-3	TRBJ1-5	-	few	CASSQDRIVNQPQHF	TGCGCCAGCAGCCAAGATCGGATTGTCAATCAGCCCCAGCATTTT
TRBV5-1	TRBJ1-1	-	many	CASSLDSGLRNTEAFF	TGCGCCAGCAGCTTGGATTCAGGGTTGCGCAACACTGAAGCTTTCTTT
TRBV27	TRBJ2-5	TRBD2	-	CASSSGLAVIQETQYF	TGTGCCAGCAGTTCGGGACTAGCGGTGATCCAAGAGACCCAGTACTTC
TRBV6-5	TRBJ1-1	-	many	CASSYSGEAFF	TGTGCCAGCAGTTACTCGGGTGAAGCTTTCTTT
TRBV20-1	TRBJ2-1	TRBD2	few	CSPGGSGIRNEQFF	TGCAGTCCTGGGGGTAGCGGGATACGGAATGAGCAGTTCTTC
TRBV24-1	TRBJ2-1	TRBD2	few	CATSDWTSGRSSEQFF	TGTGCCACCAGTGATTGGACTAGCGGGAGGTCAAGTGAGCAGTTCTTC
TRBV4-3	TRBJ1-1	-	few	CASSQAWGNTEAFF	TGCGCCAGCAGCCAAGCTTGGGGGAACACTGAAGCTTTCTTT
TRBV9	TRBJ1-4	TRBD1	many	CASSVGTGAANEKLFF	TGTGCCAGCAGCGTTGGGACAGGGGCTGCTAATGAAAAACTGTTTTTT
TRBV7-2	TRBJ1-5	-	-	CASSLAWANQPQHF	TGTGCCAGCAGCTTAGCGTGGGCCAATCAGCCCCAGCATTTT
TRBV3-1	TRBJ2-4	TRBD2	few	CASSQDLLAANIQYF	TGTGCCAGCAGCCAAGATCTGCTAGCGGCAAACATTCAGTACTTC
TRBV6-2/TRBV6-3	TRBJ2-4	-	few	CASSPGSTLGYIQYF	TGTGCCAGCAGTCCAGGTTCCACACTTGGGTACATTCAGTACTTC
TRBV20-1	TRBJ2-7	-	-	CSASSSYEQYF	TGCAGTGCTAGTAGCAGTTACGAGCAGTACTTC
TRBV18	TRBJ2-7	-	few	CASPRIVQDGLASYEQYF	TGTGCCAGCCCTCGGATAGTACAGGACGGGTTGGCCTCCTACGAGCAGTACTTC
TRBV4-2	TRBJ1-4	-	many	CASSQGQFNEKLFF	TGTGCCAGCAGCCAAGGACAGTTTAATGAAAAACTGTTTTTT
TRBV28	TRBJ2-5	-	-	CASRPPRGPRGKETQYF	TGTGCCAGCAGGCCCCCAAGGGGCCCGAGAGGGAAAGAGACCCAGTACTTC
TRBV15	TRBJ2-3	TRBD1	many	CATSRRGTGGSTDTQYF	TGTGCCACCAGCAGACGAGGGACAGGGGGTTCCACAGATACGCAGTATTTT
TRBV7-3	TRBJ2-5	TRBD1	few	CASSLIADRAQETQYF	TGTGCCAGCAGCTTAATCGCGGACAGGGCTCAAGAGACCCAGTACTTC
TRBV7-2	TRBJ2-1	TRBD1	many	CASSVIQGNEQFF	TGTGCCAGCAGCGTCATACAGGGGAATGAGCAGTTCTTC
TRBV6-1	TRBJ2-4	-	many	CASSPSSGFIQYF	TGTGCCAGCAGTCCGAGTTCGGGGTTCATTCAGTACTTC
TRBV20-1	TRBJ2-1	TRBD2	many	CSARSPLLAELNEQFF	TGCAGTGCTAGATCCCCACTACTAGCGGAGTTGAATGAGCAGTTCTTC
TRBV5-6	TRBJ1-4	TRBD1	-	CASSPGDRVTEKLFF	TGTGCCAGCAGCCCAGGGGACAGGGTGACAGAAAAACTGTTTTTT
TRBV4-2	TRBJ2-1	TRBD1	-	CASSPRPVLGGQSLDTYNEQFF	TGTGCCAGCAGCCCTAGACCGGTATTAGGGGGACAGTCCCTTGACACGTACAATGAGCAGTTCTTC
TRBV19	TRBJ2-7	-	once	CASTPYSGAGDQYF	TGTGCCAGTACCCCCTATTCAGGGGCAGGGGATCAGTACTTC
TRBV27	TRBJ1-1	-	-	CASGLGGLNTEAFF	TGTGCCAGCGGTCTCGGCGGGCTCAACACTGAAGCTTTCTTT
TRBV10-2	TRBJ2-2	-	many	CASRVLTGELFF	TGCGCCAGCAGGGTGTTAACCGGGGAGCTGTTTTTT
TRBV3-1	TRBJ2-7	-	-	CASSQPPHYEQYF	TGTGCCAGCAGCCAGCCCCCCCACTACGAGCAGTACTTC
TRBV20-1	TRBJ2-7	TRBD1	many	CSARSNQGVTYEQYF	TGCAGTGCTAGGTCCAACCAGGGGGTTACCTACGAGCAGTACTTC
TRBV5-1	TRBJ2-7	-	many	CATSLAGQGYEQYF	TGCGCCACTTCCTTAGCGGGACAGGGCTACGAGCAGTACTTC
TRBV20-1	TRBJ1-6	TRBD1	-	CSARPNDRGRYNSPLHF	TGCAGTGCTAGACCGAACGACAGGGGGCGGTATAATTCACCCCTCCACTTT
TRBV29-1	TRBJ1-1	TRBD1	few	CSVAKGAGTEAFF	TGCAGCGTCGCGAAGGGGGCGGGCACTGAAGCTTTCTTT
TRBV15	TRBJ2-1	-	-	CATSKQLRFNEQFF	TGTGCCACCAGCAAACAACTTCGTTTCAATGAGCAGTTCTTC
TRBV5-5	TRBJ1-5	TRBD1	few	CASSFMDRGNQPQHF	TGTGCCAGCAGCTTCATGGACAGGGGCAATCAGCCCCAGCATTTT
TRBV12-3/TRBV12-4	TRBJ1-1	TRBD1	-	CASRRTGQGTEAFF	TGTGCCAGCAGACGGACAGGGCAAGGCACTGAAGCTTTCTTT
TRBV29-1	TRBJ2-1	-	few	CSVESGFGSYNEQFF	TGCAGCGTGGAAAGCGGGTTTGGATCCTACAATGAGCAGTTCTTC
TRBV7-8	TRBJ2-3	TRBD2	few	CASSLGREREGGTDTQYF	TGTGCCAGCAGCTTAGGACGAGAGCGGGAGGGGGGCACAGATACGCAGTATTTT
TRBV20-1	TRBJ2-7	-	-	CSADARGPYEQYF	TGCAGTGCCGACGCCAGGGGACCCTACGAGCAGTACTTC
TRBV25-1	TRBJ1-5	-	-	CASGPIGSNQPQHF	TGTGCCAGCGGGCCTATAGGGAGCAATCAGCCCCAGCATTTT
TRBV9	TRBJ2-7	TRBD2	few	CASSVEASGRVEQYF	TGTGCCAGCAGCGTAGAGGCTAGCGGGAGGGTCGAGCAGTACTTC
TRBV7-2	TRBJ1-2	-	few	CASSLSGTGDGYTF	TGTGCCAGCAGCTTAAGCGGGACGGGGGATGGCTACACCTTC
TRBV29-1	TRBJ1-1	-	many	CSGTANTEAFF	TGCAGCGGGACAGCGAACACTGAAGCTTTCTTT
TRBV7-2	TRBJ2-1	-	-	CASSLPHGDEQFF	TGTGCCAGCAGCCTGCCCCACGGGGATGAGCAGTTCTTC